What follows is one TCR beta chain and its context. The germline gene is not matched at one end of the junction; a read error may be the cause. These data originate in a study of blood T cell repertoires in COVID-19. Across the whole study: Italy, Spain and the United States were the sources of the convalescent and acute COVID-19 samples. T cells, B-cell-depleted T cells, or PBMCs supplied cDNA or gDNA.

Authors' data handling: Estimation of nucleated cell counts relied on the amplification of reference gene primers. Repertoires were generated with immunoSEQ multiplex PCR, while TCRdb's copy carries only in-frame clones and drops some. V, J and clone size were drawn from that table, and D and trimming were deduced from the DNA. Here the sample spans 250,000 to 350,000 clones, 87% being singletons. This clonotype was obtained from a woman between 50 and 59 years old who had recovered from COVID-19. Sequences were obtained from peripheral blood.

The CDR3 bases are TGCGCCAGCAGCCCATACCGACAGGGGGACACTGAAGCTTTTTTT. Encoded protein: CASSPYRQGDTEAFF. The chain links TRBV5-1 to TRBJ1-1; TRBD1 matches at 9 bases. This CDR3 comprises 15 residues. CDR1 is SGHRS and CDR2 is YFSETQ in the germline V gene.